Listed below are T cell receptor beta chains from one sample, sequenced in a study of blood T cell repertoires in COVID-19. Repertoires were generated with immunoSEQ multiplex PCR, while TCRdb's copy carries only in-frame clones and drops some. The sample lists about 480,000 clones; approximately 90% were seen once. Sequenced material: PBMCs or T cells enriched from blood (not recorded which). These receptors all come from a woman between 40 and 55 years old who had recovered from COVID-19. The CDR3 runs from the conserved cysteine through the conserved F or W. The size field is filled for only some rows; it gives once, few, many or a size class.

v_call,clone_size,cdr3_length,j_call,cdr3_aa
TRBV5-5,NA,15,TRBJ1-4,CASSLLQATNEKLFF
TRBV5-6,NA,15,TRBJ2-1,CASSLYGTGGYEQFF
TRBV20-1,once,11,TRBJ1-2,CSARFGEGYTF
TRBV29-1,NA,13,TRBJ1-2,CSVQGTGEGGYTF
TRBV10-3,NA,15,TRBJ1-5,CAISEGAIGNQPQHF
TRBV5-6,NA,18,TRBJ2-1,CASSFQSSGKSSYNEQFF
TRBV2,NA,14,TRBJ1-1,CASSDYGRNTEAFF
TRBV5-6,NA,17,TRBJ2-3,CASSLQPGSWGTDTQYF
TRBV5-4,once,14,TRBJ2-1,CASSQTGTFGEQFF
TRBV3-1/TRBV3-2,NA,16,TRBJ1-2,CASSHNPFRRAEGYTF
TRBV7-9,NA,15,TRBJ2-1,CASSSGQGAKDEQFF
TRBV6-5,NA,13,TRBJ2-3,CASSTPGTDTQYF
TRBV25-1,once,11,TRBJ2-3,CASGQSDTQYF
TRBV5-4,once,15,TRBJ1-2,CASSLVQGEDYGYTF
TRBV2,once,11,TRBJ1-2,CASQGGYGYTF
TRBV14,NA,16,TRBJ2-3,CASSIGTAQSTDTQYF
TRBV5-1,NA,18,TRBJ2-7,CASAFSSLLARAAYEQYF
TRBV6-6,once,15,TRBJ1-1,CASSYLAGQRTEAFF
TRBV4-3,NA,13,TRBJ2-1,CASSQDRSEGRLF
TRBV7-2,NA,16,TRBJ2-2,CASSLASQPPTGELFF
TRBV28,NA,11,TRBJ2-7,CASSLRGEQYF
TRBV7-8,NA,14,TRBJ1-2,CASSLEGGAFGYTF
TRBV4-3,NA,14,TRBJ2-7,CASSRSSGGYEQYF
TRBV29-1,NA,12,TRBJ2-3,CSVGGRIDTQYF
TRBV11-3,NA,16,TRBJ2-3,CASSFNGGDLGDTQYF
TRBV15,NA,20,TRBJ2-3,CATSTLRGREIRGRADTQYF
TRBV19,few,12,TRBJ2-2,CASSVDFWELFF
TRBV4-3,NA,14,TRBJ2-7,CASSQRAGTGEQYF
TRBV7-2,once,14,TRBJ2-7,CASSTGARGYEQYF
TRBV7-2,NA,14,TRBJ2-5,CASSFAGPQETQYF
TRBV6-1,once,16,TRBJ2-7,CASSEYRSSGSYEQYF
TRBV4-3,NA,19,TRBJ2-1,CASSQESLGTTFSYNEQFF
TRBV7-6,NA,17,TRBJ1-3,CASSFEPGLSSGNTIYF
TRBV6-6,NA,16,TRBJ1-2,CASSRTSRGYNYGYTF
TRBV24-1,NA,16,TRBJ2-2,CATSALGQGPTGELFF
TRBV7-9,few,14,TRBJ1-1,CASSLRRVNTEAFF
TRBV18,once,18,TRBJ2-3,CASSPPTSGRKDTDTQYF
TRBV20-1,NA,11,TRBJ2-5,CSASGQETQYF
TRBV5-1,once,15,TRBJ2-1,CASSFSGRSDNEQFF
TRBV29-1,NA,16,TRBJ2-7,CSAGPSGATGIYEQYF
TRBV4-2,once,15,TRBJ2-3,CASSPTSGSTDTQYF
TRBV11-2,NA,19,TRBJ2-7,CASSLRFPREGISSYEQYF
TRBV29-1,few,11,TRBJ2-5,CSVGQGETQYF
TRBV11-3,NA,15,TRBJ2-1,CASSLGGPTYNEQFF
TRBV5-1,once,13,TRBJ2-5,CASGETGQETQYF